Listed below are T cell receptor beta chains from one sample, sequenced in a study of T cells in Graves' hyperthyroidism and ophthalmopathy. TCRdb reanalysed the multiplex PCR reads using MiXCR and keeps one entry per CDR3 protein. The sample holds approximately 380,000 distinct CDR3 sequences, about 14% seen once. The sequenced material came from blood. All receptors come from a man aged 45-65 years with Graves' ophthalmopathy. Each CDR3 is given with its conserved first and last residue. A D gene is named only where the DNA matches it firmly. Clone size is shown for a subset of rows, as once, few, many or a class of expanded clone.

CDR3 DNA: TGTGCCAGCAGGGGGGGACAGGTGGTAGGGGAGCAGTTCTTC; CDR3 protein: CASRGGQVVGEQFF; clone size: once; J gene: TRBJ2-1; D gene: TRBD1; V gene: TRBV2
CDR3 DNA: TGCAGCGTTGAAAGGTCCCCTGACGAGCAGTACTTC; CDR3 protein: CSVERSPDEQYF; clone size: many; J gene: TRBJ2-7; D gene: -; V gene: TRBV29-1
CDR3 DNA: TGTGCCAGCAGCCAACGAGGGAGAGGGCAAGAGACCCAGTACTTC; CDR3 protein: CASSQRGRGQETQYF; clone size: -; J gene: TRBJ2-5; D gene: -; V gene: TRBV14
CDR3 DNA: TGTGCCACCCGAAAACAGGGTGCGTACGAGCAGTACTTC; CDR3 protein: CATRKQGAYEQYF; clone size: few; J gene: TRBJ2-7; D gene: -; V gene: TRBV27
CDR3 DNA: TGTGCCAGCAGTTTAGAGGGAAAGACCCAGTACTTC; CDR3 protein: CASSLEGKTQYF; clone size: few; J gene: TRBJ2-5; D gene: -; V gene: TRBV12-3/TRBV12-4
CDR3 DNA: TGCGCCAGCAGCTACCGTTGGGGAGGTGGAGAGACCCAGTACTTC; CDR3 protein: CASSYRWGGGETQYF; clone size: -; J gene: TRBJ2-5; D gene: -; V gene: TRBV5-1
CDR3 DNA: TGTGCCAGCATGTTGGACCCATACGAGCAGTACTTC; CDR3 protein: CASMLDPYEQYF; clone size: many; J gene: TRBJ2-7; D gene: -; V gene: TRBV6-1
CDR3 DNA: TGTGCCAGCAGCTCAACTACTCCCGACGAGCAGTACTTC; CDR3 protein: CASSSTTPDEQYF; clone size: many; J gene: TRBJ2-7; D gene: -; V gene: TRBV28
CDR3 DNA: TGTGCCAGCTCAGCGACAAGCGGGGAGACCCAGTACTTC; CDR3 protein: CASSATSGETQYF; clone size: many; J gene: TRBJ2-5; D gene: -; V gene: TRBV18
CDR3 DNA: TGTGCCAGCAGCCTACTAGCGGGGGTGAGGGATACGCAGTATTTT; CDR3 protein: CASSLLAGVRDTQYF; clone size: many; J gene: TRBJ2-3; D gene: TRBD2; V gene: TRBV6-1
CDR3 DNA: TGCAGCGTTGAAGCGGGCTCCGATACGCAGTATTTT; CDR3 protein: CSVEAGSDTQYF; clone size: -; J gene: TRBJ2-3; D gene: -; V gene: TRBV29-1
CDR3 DNA: TGTGCCAGCAGTTATCTAGGGGAGCAGTTCTTC; CDR3 protein: CASSYLGEQFF; clone size: -; J gene: TRBJ2-1; D gene: -; V gene: TRBV27
CDR3 DNA: TGTGCCAGCAGCTTGGGGCAGCTGGACTCCTACGAGCAGTACTTC; CDR3 protein: CASSLGQLDSYEQYF; clone size: -; J gene: TRBJ2-7; D gene: -; V gene: TRBV7-8
CDR3 DNA: TGCAGTGCTAAACACTTAAGACTAGCGGGGGGGGATACGCAGTATTTT; CDR3 protein: CSAKHLRLAGGDTQYF; clone size: many; J gene: TRBJ2-3; D gene: TRBD2; V gene: TRBV20-1
CDR3 DNA: TGCAGTGCTAATCACAGGGTTGGGGGTCAGCCCCAGCATTTT; CDR3 protein: CSANHRVGGQPQHF; clone size: -; J gene: TRBJ1-5; D gene: -; V gene: TRBV20-1
CDR3 DNA: TGTGCCAGCAGTTCACAGGGGGCCCCTTACGAGCAGTACTTC; CDR3 protein: CASSSQGAPYEQYF; clone size: many; J gene: TRBJ2-7; D gene: TRBD1; V gene: TRBV28
CDR3 DNA: TGCGCCAGCAGCCTTCGACAGGGGAGCTCCTACAATGAGCAGTTCTTC; CDR3 protein: CASSLRQGSSYNEQFF; clone size: few; J gene: TRBJ2-1; D gene: TRBD1; V gene: TRBV4-1
CDR3 DNA: TGTGCCAGCAGCTCCCGACAGGTCTCCTACGAGCAGTACTTC; CDR3 protein: CASSSRQVSYEQYF; clone size: many; J gene: TRBJ2-7; D gene: -; V gene: TRBV7-9
CDR3 DNA: TGTGCCAGTAGTATAGCGAGACTAGCGGGAGGGCCGACCGGGGAGCTGTTTTTT; CDR3 protein: CASSIARLAGGPTGELFF; clone size: -; J gene: TRBJ2-2; D gene: TRBD2; V gene: TRBV19
CDR3 DNA: TGTGCCACCAGTGCGGGACTAGCGGGACACAATGAGCAGTTCTTC; CDR3 protein: CATSAGLAGHNEQFF; clone size: many; J gene: TRBJ2-1; D gene: TRBD2; V gene: TRBV24-1
CDR3 DNA: TGTGCCACCAGTGATCCGACTAGCAGGGCCTACAATGAGCAGTTCTTC; CDR3 protein: CATSDPTSRAYNEQFF; clone size: -; J gene: TRBJ2-1; D gene: TRBD2; V gene: TRBV24-1
CDR3 DNA: TGTGCCATCAGTGGCGACAGGGGTGATAGGAACGAGCAGTACTTC; CDR3 protein: CAISGDRGDRNEQYF; clone size: -; J gene: TRBJ2-7; D gene: TRBD1; V gene: TRBV10-3
CDR3 DNA: TGTGCCAGCAGCTTAACAGAAATAAATGAAAAACTGTTTTTT; CDR3 protein: CASSLTEINEKLFF; clone size: -; J gene: TRBJ1-4; D gene: -; V gene: TRBV7-9
CDR3 DNA: TGTGCCAGCAGCCAAGGGGACAGCTACACCTTC; CDR3 protein: CASSQGDSYTF; clone size: -; J gene: TRBJ1-2; D gene: -; V gene: TRBV3-1
CDR3 DNA: TGTGCCAGCAGTCCCGCTAGCGGGAGGGCCGTCGAGCAGTACTTC; CDR3 protein: CASSPASGRAVEQYF; clone size: -; J gene: TRBJ2-7; D gene: TRBD2; V gene: TRBV27
CDR3 DNA: TGTGCCACCAGTGATTTGCGAGGACAGGCAGATACGCAGTATTTT; CDR3 protein: CATSDLRGQADTQYF; clone size: -; J gene: TRBJ2-3; D gene: TRBD1; V gene: TRBV24-1
CDR3 DNA: TGCGCCAGCAGTGAGGTCAGAACCACTGAAGCTTTCTTT; CDR3 protein: CASSEVRTTEAFF; clone size: many; J gene: TRBJ1-1; D gene: -; V gene: TRBV10-2
CDR3 DNA: TGCAGCGTTGACGCCCGGGATGGCTACACCTTC; CDR3 protein: CSVDARDGYTF; clone size: -; J gene: TRBJ1-2; D gene: -; V gene: TRBV29-1
CDR3 DNA: TGTGCCAGCAGCCAAGTCTCCATAGGAAACTACGAGCAGTACTTC; CDR3 protein: CASSQVSIGNYEQYF; clone size: few; J gene: TRBJ2-7; D gene: -; V gene: TRBV3-1
CDR3 DNA: TGTGCCAGCAGCTTAACGGCTAGCGGGAGTAATGAGCAGTACTTC; CDR3 protein: CASSLTASGSNEQYF; clone size: many; J gene: TRBJ2-7; D gene: TRBD2; V gene: TRBV7-6
CDR3 DNA: TGTGCCAGCAGTTTATTAGGACAGGTGGCTTTCTTT; CDR3 protein: CASSLLGQVAFF; clone size: -; J gene: TRBJ1-1; D gene: TRBD1; V gene: TRBV28
CDR3 DNA: TGCAGTGCTAGAGATCTTCGGACTAGCTCCCACGAGCAGTACTTC; CDR3 protein: CSARDLRTSSHEQYF; clone size: few; J gene: TRBJ2-7; D gene: TRBD2; V gene: TRBV20-1
CDR3 DNA: TGCATTCGGGCTACCTCCTACAATGAGCAGTTCTTC; CDR3 protein: CIRATSYNEQFF; clone size: -; J gene: TRBJ2-1; D gene: -; V gene: TRBV20-1
CDR3 DNA: TGTGCCAGCAGCTTCGGAAGGACTAGCGGGCCCGGGGAGCTGTTTTTT; CDR3 protein: CASSFGRTSGPGELFF; clone size: few; J gene: TRBJ2-2; D gene: TRBD2; V gene: TRBV7-3
CDR3 DNA: TGCGCCAGCAGCTTGGGACATCGGAACTCTGGGGCCAACGTCCTGACTTTC; CDR3 protein: CASSLGHRNSGANVLTF; clone size: few; J gene: TRBJ2-6; D gene: -; V gene: TRBV5-1
CDR3 DNA: TGCGCCAGCAGCTTGGTGTCAGGGGGAGCCTACGAGCAGTACTTC; CDR3 protein: CASSLVSGGAYEQYF; clone size: many; J gene: TRBJ2-7; D gene: TRBD1; V gene: TRBV5-1
CDR3 DNA: TGTGCCAGTACCTCACAGGGCTCCTACAATGAGCAGTTCTTC; CDR3 protein: CASTSQGSYNEQFF; clone size: many; J gene: TRBJ2-1; D gene: -; V gene: TRBV19
CDR3 DNA: TGCAGTGCTAGGTTGGTAGCGGGAGTCGTTGAGCAGTTCTTC; CDR3 protein: CSARLVAGVVEQFF; clone size: many; J gene: TRBJ2-1; D gene: TRBD2; V gene: TRBV20-1
CDR3 DNA: TGCAGTGCTACAAAAGGACGTGGCTATGGCTACACCTTC; CDR3 protein: CSATKGRGYGYTF; clone size: few; J gene: TRBJ1-2; D gene: -; V gene: TRBV20-1
CDR3 DNA: TGCAGTGCTAGTCGGCGCGTAGAGACCCAGTACTTC; CDR3 protein: CSASRRVETQYF; clone size: many; J gene: TRBJ2-5; D gene: -; V gene: TRBV20-1
CDR3 DNA: TGTGCCAGCAGTCCTACAGGAAGCTCTGGAAACACCATATATTTT; CDR3 protein: CASSPTGSSGNTIYF; clone size: many; J gene: TRBJ1-3; D gene: -; V gene: TRBV2
CDR3 DNA: TGTGCCAGCAGCCAAGGTGGAGACACTGAAGCTTTCTTT; CDR3 protein: CASSQGGDTEAFF; clone size: many; J gene: TRBJ1-1; D gene: -; V gene: TRBV3-1
CDR3 DNA: TGCGCCAGCAGCTTTATCGGGGCGGGGACTGAAGCTTTCTTT; CDR3 protein: CASSFIGAGTEAFF; clone size: many; J gene: TRBJ1-1; D gene: -; V gene: TRBV5-1
CDR3 DNA: TGTGCCAGCAGCTTAGCATCCGCTGATTCGCAGTATTTT; CDR3 protein: CASSLASADSQYF; clone size: -; J gene: TRBJ2-3; D gene: -; V gene: TRBV7-3
CDR3 DNA: TGCGCCAGCAGCTTGGTCCTAGCGGGAGAAGATACGCAGTATTTT; CDR3 protein: CASSLVLAGEDTQYF; clone size: many; J gene: TRBJ2-3; D gene: TRBD2; V gene: TRBV5-1
CDR3 DNA: TGCGCCAGCAGCTTAGGGGTAGCTGGAAACACCATATATTTT; CDR3 protein: CASSLGVAGNTIYF; clone size: many; J gene: TRBJ1-3; D gene: -; V gene: TRBV5-1